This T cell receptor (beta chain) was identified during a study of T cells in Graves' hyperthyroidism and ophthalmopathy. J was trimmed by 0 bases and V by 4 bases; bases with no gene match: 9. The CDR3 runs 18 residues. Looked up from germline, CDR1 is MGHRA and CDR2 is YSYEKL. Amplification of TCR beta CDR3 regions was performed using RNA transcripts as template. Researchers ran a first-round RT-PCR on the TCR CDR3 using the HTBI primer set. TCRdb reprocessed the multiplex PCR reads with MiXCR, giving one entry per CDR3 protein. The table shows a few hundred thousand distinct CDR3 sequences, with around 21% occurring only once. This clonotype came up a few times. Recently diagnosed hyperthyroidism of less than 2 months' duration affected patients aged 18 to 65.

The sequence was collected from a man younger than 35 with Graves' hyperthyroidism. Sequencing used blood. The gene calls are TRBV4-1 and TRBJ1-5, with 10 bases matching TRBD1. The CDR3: CASSPLGTGAPSNQPQHF. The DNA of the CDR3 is TGCGCCAGCAGCCCCCTCGGGACAGGGGCCCCTAGCAATCAGCCCCAGCATTTT.